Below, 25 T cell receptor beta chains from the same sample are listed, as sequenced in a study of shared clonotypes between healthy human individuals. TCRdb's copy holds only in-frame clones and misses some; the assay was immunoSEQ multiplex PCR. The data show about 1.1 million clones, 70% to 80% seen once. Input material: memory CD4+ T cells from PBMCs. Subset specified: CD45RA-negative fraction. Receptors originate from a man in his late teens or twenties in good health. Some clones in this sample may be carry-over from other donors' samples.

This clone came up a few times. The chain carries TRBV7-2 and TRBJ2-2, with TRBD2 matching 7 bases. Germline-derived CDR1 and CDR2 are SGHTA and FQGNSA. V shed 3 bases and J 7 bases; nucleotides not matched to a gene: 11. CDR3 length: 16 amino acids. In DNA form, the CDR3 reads TGTGCCAGCAGCTTGCAGGGAGGGAGTACGATCGGGGAGCTGTTTTTT. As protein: CASSLQGGSTIGELFF.

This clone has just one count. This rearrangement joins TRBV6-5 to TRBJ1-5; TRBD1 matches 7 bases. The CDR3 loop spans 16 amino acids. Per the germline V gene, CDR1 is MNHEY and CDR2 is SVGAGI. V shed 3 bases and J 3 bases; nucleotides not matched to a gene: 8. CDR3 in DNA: TGTGCCAGCAGTTATCAGAACAGGGGCAACAATCAGCCCCAGCATTTT. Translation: CASSYQNRGNNQPQHF.

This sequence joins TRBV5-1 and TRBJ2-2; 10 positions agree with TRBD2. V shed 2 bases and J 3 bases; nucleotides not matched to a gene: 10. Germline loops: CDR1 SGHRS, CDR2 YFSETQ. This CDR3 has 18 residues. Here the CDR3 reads CASSLEPLSGRDTGELFF. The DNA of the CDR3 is TGCGCCAGCAGCTTAGAACCGCTGAGCGGGAGGGACACCGGGGAGCTGTTTTTT.

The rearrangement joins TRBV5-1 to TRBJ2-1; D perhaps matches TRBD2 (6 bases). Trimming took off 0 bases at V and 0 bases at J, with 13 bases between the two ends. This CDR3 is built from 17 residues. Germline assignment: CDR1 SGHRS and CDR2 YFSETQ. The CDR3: CASSLVVVGGSYNEQFF. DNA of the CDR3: TGCGCCAGCAGCTTGGTGGTTGTGGGAGGCTCCTACAATGAGCAGTTCTTC.

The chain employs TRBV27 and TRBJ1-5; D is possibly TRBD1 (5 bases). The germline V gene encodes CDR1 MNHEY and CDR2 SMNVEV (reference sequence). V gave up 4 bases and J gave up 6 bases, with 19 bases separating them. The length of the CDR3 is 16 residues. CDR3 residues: CASSSLRLGLGQPQHF. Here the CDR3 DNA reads TGTGCCAGCAGTTCCCTCCGGTTGGGGCTGGGTCAGCCCCAGCATTTT.

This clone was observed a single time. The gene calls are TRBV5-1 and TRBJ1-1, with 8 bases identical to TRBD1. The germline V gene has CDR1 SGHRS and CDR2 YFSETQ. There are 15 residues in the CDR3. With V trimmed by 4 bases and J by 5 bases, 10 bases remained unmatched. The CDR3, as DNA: TGCGCCAGCAGCAAAGGACAGGGACCGGGGACTGAAGCTTTCTTT. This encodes CASSKGQGPGTEAFF. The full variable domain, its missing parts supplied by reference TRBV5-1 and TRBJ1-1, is KAGVTQTPRYLIKTRGQQVTLSCSPISGHRSVSWYQQTPGQGLQFLFEYFSETQRNKGNFPGRFSGRQFSNSRSEMNVSTLELGDSALYLCASSKGQGPGTEAFFGQGTRLTVV.

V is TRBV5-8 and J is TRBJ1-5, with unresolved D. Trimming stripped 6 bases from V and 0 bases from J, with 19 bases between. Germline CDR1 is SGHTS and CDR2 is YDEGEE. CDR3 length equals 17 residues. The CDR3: CASTPRGSSHSNQPQHF. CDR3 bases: TGTGCCAGCACCCCCCGTGGGTCGTCGCATAGCAATCAGCCCCAGCATTTT.

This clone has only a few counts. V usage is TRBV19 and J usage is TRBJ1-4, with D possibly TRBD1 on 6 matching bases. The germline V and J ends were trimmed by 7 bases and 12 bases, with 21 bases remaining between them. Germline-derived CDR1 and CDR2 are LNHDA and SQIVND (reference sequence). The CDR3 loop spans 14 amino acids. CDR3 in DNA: TGTGCCAGTAACCCCACAGGGATTGGCGAAGAACTGTTTTTT. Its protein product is CASNPTGIGEELFF.

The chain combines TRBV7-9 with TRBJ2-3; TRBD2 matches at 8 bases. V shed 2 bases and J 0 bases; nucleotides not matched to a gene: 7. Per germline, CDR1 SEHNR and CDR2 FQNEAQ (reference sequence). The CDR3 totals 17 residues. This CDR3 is CASSLIEREFSTDTQYF. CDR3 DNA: TGTGCCAGCAGCTTAATCGAGCGGGAGTTCAGCACAGATACGCAGTATTTT.

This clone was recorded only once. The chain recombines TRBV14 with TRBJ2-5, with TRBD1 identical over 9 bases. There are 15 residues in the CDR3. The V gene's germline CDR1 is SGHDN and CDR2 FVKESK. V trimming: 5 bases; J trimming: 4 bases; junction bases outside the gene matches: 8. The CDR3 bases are TGTGCCAGCAGCGCCCGACAGGGGGGGCGAGAGACCCAGTACTTC. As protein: CASSARQGGRETQYF.

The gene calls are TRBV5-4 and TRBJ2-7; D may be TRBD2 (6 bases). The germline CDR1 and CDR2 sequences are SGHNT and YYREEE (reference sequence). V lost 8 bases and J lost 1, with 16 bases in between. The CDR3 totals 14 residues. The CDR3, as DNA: TGTGCCAGTAGTGGGACTGCATCTTCCTACGAGCAGTACTTC. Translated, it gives CASSGTASSYEQYF.

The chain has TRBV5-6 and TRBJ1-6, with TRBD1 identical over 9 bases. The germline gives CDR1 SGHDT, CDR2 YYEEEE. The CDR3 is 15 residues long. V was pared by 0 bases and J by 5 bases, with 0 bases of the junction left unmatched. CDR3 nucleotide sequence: TGTGCCAGCAGCTTGGGACAGGGGGATAATTCACCCCTCCACTTT. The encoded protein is CASSLGQGDNSPLHF.

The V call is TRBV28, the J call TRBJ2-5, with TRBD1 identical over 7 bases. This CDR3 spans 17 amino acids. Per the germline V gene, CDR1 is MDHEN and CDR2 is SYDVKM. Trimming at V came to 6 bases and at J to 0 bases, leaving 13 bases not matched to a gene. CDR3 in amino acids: CASSPKVGRGHQETQYF. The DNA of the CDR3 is TGTGCCAGCAGCCCCAAGGTGGGAAGGGGGCACCAAGAGACCCAGTACTTC.

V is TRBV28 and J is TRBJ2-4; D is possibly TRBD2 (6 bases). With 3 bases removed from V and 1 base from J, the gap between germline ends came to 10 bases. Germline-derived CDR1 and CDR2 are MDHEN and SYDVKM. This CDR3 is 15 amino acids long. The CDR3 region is CASSLGGWAKNIQYF. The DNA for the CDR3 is TGTGCCAGCAGTTTGGGGGGATGGGCCAAAAACATTCAGTACTTC.

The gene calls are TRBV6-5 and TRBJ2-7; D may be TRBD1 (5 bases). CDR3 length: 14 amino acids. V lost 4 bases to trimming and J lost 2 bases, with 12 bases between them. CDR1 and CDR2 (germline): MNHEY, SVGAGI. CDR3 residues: CASSSQAFPYEQYF. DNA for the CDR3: TGTGCCAGCAGTTCACAGGCATTTCCCTACGAGCAGTACTTC.

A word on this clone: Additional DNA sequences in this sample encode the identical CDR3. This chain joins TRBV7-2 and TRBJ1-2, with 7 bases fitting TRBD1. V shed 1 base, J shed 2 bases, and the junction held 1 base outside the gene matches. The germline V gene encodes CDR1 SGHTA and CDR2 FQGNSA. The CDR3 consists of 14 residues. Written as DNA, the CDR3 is TGTGCCAGCAGCTTAGGGGGACAGAACTATGGCTACACCTTC. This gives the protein CASSLGGQNYGYTF.

CDR3: CASSPPPTGRTEAFF. As DNA, the CDR3 is TGTGCCAGCAGCCCCCCCCCGACAGGGAGGACTGAAGCTTTCTTT. V gene TRBV4-2 combines with J gene TRBJ1-1; 7 nucleotides line up with TRBD1. Losses at the gene ends were 4 bases for V and 5 bases for J; bases not matched to a gene: 10. The CDR3 loop spans 15 amino acids. The germline V gene has CDR1 LGHNA and CDR2 YNFKEQ.

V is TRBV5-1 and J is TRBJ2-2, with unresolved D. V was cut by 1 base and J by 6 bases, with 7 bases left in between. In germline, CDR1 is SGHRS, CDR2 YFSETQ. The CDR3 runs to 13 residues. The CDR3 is CASSLSPPGELFF. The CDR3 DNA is TGCGCCAGCAGCTTGAGTCCACCCGGGGAGCTGTTTTTT.

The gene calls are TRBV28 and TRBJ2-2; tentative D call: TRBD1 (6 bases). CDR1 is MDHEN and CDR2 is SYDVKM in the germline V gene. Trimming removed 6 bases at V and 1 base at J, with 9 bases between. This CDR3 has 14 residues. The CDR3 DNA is TGTGCCAGCAGATTACAGGGGAACACCGGGGAGCTGTTTTTT. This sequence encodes CASRLQGNTGELFF.

Here the CDR3 reads CASRPMGAALTDTQYF. CDR3 DNA sequence: TGTGCCAGCAGGCCGATGGGGGCTGCACTCACAGATACGCAGTATTTT. J is TRBJ2-3 and V is TRBV7-9, with D tentatively TRBD1 (6 bases). With 6 bases removed from V and 2 bases from J, the gap between germline ends came to 18 bases. The V gene's germline CDR1 is SEHNR and CDR2 FQNEAQ (reference sequence). This CDR3 spans 16 amino acids.

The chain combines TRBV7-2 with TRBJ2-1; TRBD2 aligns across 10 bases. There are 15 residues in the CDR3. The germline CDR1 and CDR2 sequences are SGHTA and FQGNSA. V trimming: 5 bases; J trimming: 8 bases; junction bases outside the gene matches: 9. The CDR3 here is CASSLLTAGGYEQFF. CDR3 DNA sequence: TGTGCCAGCAGCCTCCTTACAGCGGGAGGGTATGAGCAGTTCTTC.

The chain's CDR3 is CASKGPNQPQHF. CDR3 coding DNA: TGTGCCAGCAAGGGGCCGAATCAGCCCCAGCATTTT. The genes are TRBV6-6 and TRBJ1-5; a weak D match, TRBD1 (5 bases). This CDR3 has 12 amino acids. Trimming removed 7 bases at V and 4 bases at J, with 8 bases between. Germline loops: CDR1 MNHNY, CDR2 SVGAGI (reference sequence).

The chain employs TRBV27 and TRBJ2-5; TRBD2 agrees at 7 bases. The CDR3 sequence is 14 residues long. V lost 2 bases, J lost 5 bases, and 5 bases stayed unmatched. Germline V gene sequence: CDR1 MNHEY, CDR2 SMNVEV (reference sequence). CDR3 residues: CASSLVVGGETQYF. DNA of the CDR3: TGTGCCAGCAGTTTAGTGGTCGGGGGGGAGACCCAGTACTTC.

CDR3 DNA sequence: TGTGCCAGCCGAGGGAGTACAGATACGCAGTATTTT. Translated: CASRGSTDTQYF. This chain links TRBV6-5 with TRBJ2-3; D might be TRBD2 (5 bases). The CDR3 loop spans 12 amino acids. V shed 8 bases and J shed 3 bases, with 9 bases lying between them. Per germline, CDR1 MNHEY and CDR2 SVGAGI.

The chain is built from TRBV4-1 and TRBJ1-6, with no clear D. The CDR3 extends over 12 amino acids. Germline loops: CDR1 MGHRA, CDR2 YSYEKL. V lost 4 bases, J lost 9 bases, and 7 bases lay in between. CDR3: CASSLPGSPLHF. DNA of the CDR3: TGCGCCAGCAGCCTACCGGGTTCACCCCTCCACTTT.